Presented here are 13 T cell receptor beta chains from one specimen sequenced in a study of CD8+ T cells in alopecia areata. Following RNA extraction, reverse transcription yielded cDNA that acted as the sequencing template. The table came from immunoSEQ multiplex PCR; TCRdb's copy has only in-frame clones and leaves some out. Counted here are 130,000 to 150,000 clones, roughly 60% occurring once; the ten biggest clones make up about 40%. Sequencing was performed on CD8+ T cells sorted from blood. These receptor sequences come from a human donor in good health.

A few counts support this clone. The chain is built from TRBV27 and TRBJ2-5; 7 bases are shared with TRBD1. CDR3 size: 15 residues. Germline V gives CDR1 MNHEY, CDR2 SMNVEV (reference sequence). V lost 5 bases, J lost 5 bases, and 11 bases stayed unmatched. Written as DNA, the CDR3 is TGTGCCAGCAGTCCACGGGACAGCCAGCGGGAGACCCAGTACTTC. Translated: CASSPRDSQRETQYF.

This sequence joins TRBV9 and TRBJ1-2, with D possibly being TRBD1 (5 bases). V was pared by 3 bases and J by 8 bases, with 14 bases between. The CDR3 contains 13 residues. Per germline, CDR1 SGDLS and CDR2 YYNGEE. The CDR3 is CASSGGREEGYTF. For the CDR3, the DNA is TGTGCCAGCAGCGGTGGCAGGGAGGAAGGCTACACCTTC.

CDR3 loop: CASSFRQGSSYNEQFF. In nucleotides, the CDR3 is TGTGCCAGCAGCTTCCGACAGGGAAGCTCCTACAATGAGCAGTTCTTC. V is TRBV5-6 and J is TRBJ2-1; 7 bases align to TRBD1. Germline-derived CDR1 and CDR2 are SGHDT and YYEEEE. V gave up 2 bases and J gave up 0 bases; unmatched junction bases: 5. The CDR3 covers 16 residues.

In this sample, this clone turned up a few times. V is TRBV27 and J is TRBJ1-1; D might be TRBD1 (5 bases). Germline lookup yields CDR1 MNHEY and CDR2 SMNVEV (reference sequence). The germline V and J ends were trimmed by 9 bases and 4 bases, with 15 bases remaining between them. This CDR3 has 13 residues. For the CDR3, the DNA is TGTGCCAGTACACCTAGGGGACGCACTGAAGCTTTCTTT. Translated, it gives CASTPRGRTEAFF.

The rearrangement uses TRBV5-1 and TRBJ2-7, with a possible D match to TRBD1 (6 bases). The CDR3 is 13 amino acids. Germline CDR1 is SGHRS and CDR2 is YFSETQ. Between the trimmed V and J ends, which lost 2 bases and 4 bases, there was a span of 10 bases. CDR3 sequence: CASSFTTGYEQYF. In nucleotides, the CDR3 is TGCGCCAGCAGCTTTACTACAGGGTACGAGCAGTACTTC.

This clone was observed a handful of times. This sequence joins TRBV10-3 and TRBJ2-7, with 7 positions matching TRBD1. The V gene end was trimmed by 4 bases and the J gene end by 4 bases; junction bases not matched to a gene: 1. The germline CDR1 and CDR2 sequences are ENHRY and SYGVKD. This CDR3 is built from 12 residues. The CDR3 sequence: CAISGDSYEQYF. The CDR3 DNA reads TGTGCCATCAGTGGGGACAGTTACGAGCAGTACTTC.

This clone was detected only a few times. This chain links TRBV20-1 with TRBJ1-2; no clear D. The CDR3 has 9 residues. V was shortened by 5 bases and J by 10 bases, with 8 bases between the two germline ends. Per the germline V gene, CDR1 is DFQATT and CDR2 is SNEGSKA (reference sequence). The CDR3 nucleotides read TGCAGTGCTCTTTATCTCTACACCTTC. Translating it yields CSALYLYTF.

The chain links TRBV2 to TRBJ2-3; 10 nucleotides agree with TRBD2. The CDR3 is 15 residues long. V lost 5 bases and J lost 3; bases outside the gene matches: 5. Germline CDR1 and CDR2: SNHLY and FYNNEI. In DNA form, the CDR3 reads TGTGCCAGCAGTTCTAGCGGGAGTGTGACAGATACGCAGTATTTT. It specifies CASSSSGSVTDTQYF.

This clone was found a few times. One end of the junction does not line up with germline, which may come from a read error. The rearrangement joins TRBV29-1 to TRBJ2-1; 11 bases agree with TRBD2. The CDR3 has 12 residues. Germline CDR1 SQVTM, CDR2 ANQGSEA. The CDR3 nucleotides read TGCAGGGTTGGACTAGCGGGCTATGAGCAGTTCTTC. It is translated as CRVGLAGYEQFF.

V is TRBV29-1 and J is TRBJ2-1; D is uncertain. Trimming removed 3 bases from V and 5 bases from J, with 8 bases in between. Germline loops: CDR1 SQVTM, CDR2 ANQGSEA. The CDR3 runs 12 residues. The CDR3: CSVDGRHNEQFF. The CDR3 DNA reads as TGCAGCGTTGATGGTCGACACAATGAGCAGTTCTTC.

The V call is TRBV30, the J call TRBJ2-7; 9 bases fit TRBD1. The J segment lost 2 bases and the V segment lost 2 bases, leaving 4 bases of the junction unmatched. Germline V gives CDR1 GTSNPN, CDR2 SVGIG (reference sequence). This CDR3 is built from 14 residues. The CDR3, as DNA: TGTGCCTGGAGTTGGGGACAGGGAGCCTACGAGCAGTACTTC. Protein sequence: CAWSWGQGAYEQYF. Together with reference TRBV30 and TRBJ2-7, the CDR3 gives the full variable domain: SQTIHQWPATLVQPVGSPLSLECTVEGTSNPNLYWYRQAAGRGLQLLFYSVGIGQISSEVPQNLSASRPQDRQFILSSKKLLLSDSGFYLCAWSWGQGAYEQYFGPGTRLTVT.

The chain has TRBV7-9 and TRBJ2-7; TRBD1 or TRBD2 may be the D gene (5 bases each). Germline V gene lookup returns CDR1 SEHNR and CDR2 FQNEAQ (reference sequence). The CDR3 sequence is 14 residues long. V lost 3 bases and J 2 bases, leaving 11 bases between the germline ends. CDR3 region: CASSFLGRPYEQYF. DNA of the CDR3: TGTGCCAGCAGCTTCCTGGGACGGCCCTACGAGCAGTACTTC.

The V gene is TRBV5-1, the J gene TRBJ2-7; unclear D gene. CDR3 length: 11 residues. The V and J ends lost 6 bases and 3 bases respectively, with 7 bases between them. The germline V gene encodes CDR1 SGHRS and CDR2 YFSETQ. CDR3 sequence: CASTPGYEQYF. CDR3 DNA: TGCGCCAGCACCCCAGGCTACGAGCAGTACTTC.